This T cell receptor beta chain was recorded in a study of shared clonotypes between healthy human individuals. Overall study: With ages of 18 to 49, the donors were a couple of women and a few men. General observations from the study: Collection of samples was limited to blood; tissue repertoires likely differ.

About this clone itself: Its specificity is not known.

Measured with immunoSEQ multiplex PCR; TCRdb has only the in-frame clones, and not every one. The data show nearly 1,000,000 clones, 70% to 85% seen once. The sample consisted of memory CD4+ T cells sorted from blood. Specified subset: CD45RA-negative fraction. This clonotype was sampled from a young man in good health.

Written as DNA, the CDR3 is TGTGCCAGCAGCTCGCAGGGTGCCCAGCCCCAGCATTTT. It encodes CASSSQGAQPQHF. This chain connects TRBV5-6 to TRBJ1-5, with a tentative D call TRBD1 (5 bases). The CDR3 spans 13 residues. Germline loops: CDR1 SGHDT, CDR2 YYEEEE. V was pared by 3 bases and J by 7 bases, with 11 bases between. The full variable domain, rest sourced from reference TRBV5-6 and TRBJ1-5, is DAGVTQSPTHLIKTRGQQVTLRCSPKSGHDTVSWYQQALGQGPQFIFQYYEEEERQRGNFPDRFSGHQFPNYSSELNVNALLLGDSALYLCASSSQGAQPQHFGDGTRLSIL.